Listed below are T cell receptor beta chains from one sample, sequenced in a study of cytomegalovirus exposure and HLA in healthy donors. Clones were read by immunoSEQ multiplex PCR, and TCRdb kept only the in-frame ones, dropping some. Of about 140,000 clones detected, 75% to 85% appear once; the ten largest clones hold 3% to 3.5%. Sample: PBMCs. Receptors originate from a female donor in good health and CMV-seronegative. Each CDR3 is given with its conserved first and last residue. D genes are given only for firm matches. The size entry is marked missing in some rows and otherwise reads once, few, many or a size class.

D | size | J | V | CDR3 | DNA
TRBD2 | once | TRBJ2-1 | TRBV9 | CASSVESGRGSEQFF | TGTGCCAGCAGCGTAGAATCCGGGAGGGGTAGTGAGCAGTTCTTC
NA | NA | TRBJ1-2 | TRBV28 | CAGGRGEGGYTF | TGTGCTGGGGGCAGGGGAGAAGGTGGCTACACCTTC
TRBD1 | NA | TRBJ2-3 | TRBV29-1 | CSSDSGTGVTDTQYF | TGCAGCTCCGATTCCGGGACAGGGGTCACAGATACGCAGTATTTT
NA | NA | TRBJ2-1 | TRBV28 | CASSLLEQSNEQFF | TGTGCCAGCAGTTTATTGGAACAGTCCAATGAGCAGTTCTTC
NA | NA | TRBJ2-7 | TRBV14 | CASSQAGELHF | TGTGCCAGCAGCCAAGCGGGGGAACTACACTTC
NA | NA | TRBJ1-5 | TRBV9 | CASSPTSGNQPQHF | TGTGCCAGCAGCCCTACATCGGGGAATCAGCCCCAGCATTTT
NA | NA | TRBJ1-2 | TRBV6-5 | CASSYSRGIYGYTF | TGTGCCAGCAGTTACAGCAGGGGAATCTATGGCTACACCTTC
NA | NA | TRBJ1-1 | TRBV7-2 | CASSLVQEAFF | TGTGCCAGCAGCTTAGTGCAGGAAGCTTTCTTT
NA | medium-sized | TRBJ2-1 | TRBV9 | CASSDINNEQFF | TGTGCCAGCAGCGATATAAACAATGAGCAGTTCTTC
NA | NA | TRBJ1-1 | TRBV9 | CASSVSNGGNTEAFF | TGTGCCAGCAGCGTCAGTAACGGGGGGAACACTGAAGCTTTCTTT
NA | NA | TRBJ1-1 | TRBV2 | CASSLTAMNTEAFF | TGTGCCAGCAGCTTGACAGCTATGAACACTGAAGCTTTCTTT
TRBD1 | NA | TRBJ1-2 | TRBV28 | CASSTGQPYGYTF | TGTGCCAGCAGTACGGGACAGCCATATGGCTACACCTTC
NA | NA | TRBJ2-7 | TRBV19 | CASSKGDAKYEQYF | TGTGCCAGTAGTAAGGGGGACGCGAAGTACGAGCAGTACTTC
NA | few | TRBJ2-1 | TRBV7-8 | CASSPISISYNEQFF | TGTGCCAGCAGCCCTATATCCATCTCCTACAATGAGCAGTTCTTC
TRBD1 | NA | TRBJ2-7 | TRBV9 | CASSPGTGFGEQYF | TGTGCCAGCAGCCCCGGGACAGGTTTTGGAGAGCAGTACTTC
TRBD1 | once | TRBJ1-2 | TRBV5-4 | CASSNWTGIYGYTF | TGTGCCAGCAGCAACTGGACAGGGATCTATGGCTACACCTTC
TRBD1 | NA | TRBJ2-1 | TRBV5-1 | CASSRTGDDGNEQFF | TGCGCCAGCAGCCGGACAGGGGACGATGGCAATGAGCAGTTCTTC
TRBD1 | NA | TRBJ1-2 | TRBV9 | CASSPRDRGPYGYTF | TGTGCCAGCAGCCCCCGGGACAGGGGCCCATATGGCTACACCTTC
NA | few | TRBJ1-1 | TRBV30 | CAWSPPDRTFDTEAFF | TGTGCCTGGAGTCCCCCCGACAGAACGTTTGACACTGAAGCTTTCTTT
TRBD1 | NA | TRBJ1-2 | TRBV28 | CATRTGGYGYTF | TGTGCCACCCGGACAGGGGGCTATGGCTACACCTTC
TRBD1 | NA | TRBJ2-2 | TRBV5-4 | CASSWAGGRDTGELFF | TGTGCCAGCAGCTGGGCAGGGGGTCGAGACACCGGGGAGCTGTTTTTT
NA | NA | TRBJ2-3 | TRBV2 | CASRPGNSADTQYF | TGTGCCAGCAGGCCGGGAAACTCTGCAGATACGCAGTATTTT
NA | few | TRBJ2-7 | TRBV4-3 | CASSQDGLVYEQYF | TGCGCCAGCAGCCAGGATGGACTCGTCTACGAGCAGTACTTC
TRBD1 | NA | TRBJ1-2 | TRBV5-1 | CASSSHRTGGDYTF | TGCGCCAGCAGCTCTCACCGAACAGGGGGAGACTACACCTTC
TRBD1 | NA | TRBJ1-3 | TRBV5-6 | CASIRQGENTIYF | TGTGCCAGCATTCGACAGGGAGAAAACACCATATATTTT
TRBD1 | few | TRBJ1-2 | TRBV7-6 | CAIYGGGRGPSVANYGYTF | TGTGCCATCTACGGGGGGGGTAGGGGGCCTTCCGTGGCTAACTATGGCTACACCTTC
TRBD1 | NA | TRBJ1-6 | TRBV6-5 | CASSYFDRGPLHF | TGTGCCAGCAGTTACTTTGACAGGGGGCCCCTCCACTTT
NA | NA | TRBJ2-1 | TRBV2 | CASSPTSYNEQFF | TGTGCCAGCAGCCCCACTAGCTACAATGAGCAGTTCTTC
NA | once | TRBJ1-2 | TRBV13 | CASSLRGGGYTF | TGTGCCAGCAGCTTACGGGGAGGAGGCTACACCTTC
NA | NA | TRBJ2-5 | TRBV7-2 | CASSPNGREGTQYF | TGTGCCAGCAGTCCCAACGGACGCGAGGGGACCCAGTACTTC
NA | NA | TRBJ2-7 | TRBV7-9 | CASSFGDPLLYEQYF | TGTGCCAGCAGCTTTGGAGATCCCCTACTCTACGAGCAGTACTTC
NA | NA | TRBJ1-2 | TRBV6-6 | CASSYRSEDGYTF | TGTGCCAGCAGTTACAGGTCGGAGGATGGCTACACCTTC
NA | NA | TRBJ2-7 | TRBV30 | CAWNRAGPAYEQYF | TGTGCCTGGAATAGGGCAGGGCCGGCCTACGAGCAGTACTTC
NA | once | TRBJ2-3 | TRBV6-4 | CASSPDSSTDTQYF | TGTGCCAGCAGCCCAGATTCTAGCACAGATACGCAGTATTTT
NA | NA | TRBJ1-5 | TRBV15 | CATSRDSRERQPQHF | TGTGCCACCAGCAGAGATTCGAGGGAGCGGCAGCCCCAGCATTTT
NA | NA | TRBJ1-2 | TRBV13 | CASSLEGDYGYTF | TGTGCCAGCAGCTTAGAAGGGGACTATGGCTACACCTTC
NA | NA | TRBJ2-1 | TRBV18 | CASSSDSSYNEQFF | TGTGCCAGCTCAAGCGATAGCTCCTACAATGAGCAGTTCTTC
TRBD1 | NA | TRBJ2-1 | TRBV28 | CASSPAGTGRYNEQFF | TGTGCCAGCAGCCCGGCCGGGACAGGGCGATACAATGAGCAGTTCTTC
NA | NA | TRBJ2-7 | TRBV28 | CASSQNTYEQYF | TGTGCCAGCAGCCAAAATACATACGAGCAGTACTTC
TRBD1 | NA | TRBJ1-1 | TRBV6-1 | CASSERPAGGATNTEAFF | TGTGCCAGCAGTGAAAGGCCTGCAGGGGGCGCGACGAACACTGAAGCTTTCTTT
NA | NA | TRBJ2-7 | TRBV27 | CATARVRQGGFYEQYF | TGTGCCACCGCAAGAGTTAGGCAGGGGGGTTTCTACGAGCAGTACTTC